The next 28 T cell receptor beta chains were all read from a single sample in a study of response to subunit inactivated influenza vaccine. TCRdb processed the RT-PCR reads anew with MiXCR; each CDR3 protein has one entry. The profile shows about 800,000 distinct CDR3 sequences, about 20% of them singletons. This sample comprised PBMCs from blood, obtained more than 4 days after vaccination. Receptors were obtained from a man aged 45-60 years who received an inactivated influenza vaccine.

The chain combines TRBV28 with TRBJ2-7; D not resolved. The germline CDR1 and CDR2 sequences are MDHEN and SYDVKM. V was trimmed by 6 bases and J by 0 bases, leaving 15 bases between them. The CDR3 is made up of 15 amino acids. CDR3 region: CASSPTMVLSYEQYF. DNA for the CDR3: TGTGCCAGCAGCCCAACTATGGTCCTCTCCTACGAGCAGTACTTC.

This clonotype was detected only a few times. This sequence joins TRBV4-3 and TRBJ2-1, with 8 bases that match TRBD2. Germline loops: CDR1 LGHNA, CDR2 YSLEER. The CDR3 consists of 16 residues. V was pared by 4 bases and J by 0 bases, with 5 bases of the junction left unmatched. CDR3 region: CASSPGGSNSYNEQFF. CDR3 coding DNA: TGCGCCAGCAGCCCGGGGGGGTCCAACTCCTACAATGAGCAGTTCTTC.

This clonotype was seen more than once but under ten times. This chain uses TRBV25-1 with TRBJ2-1; no clear D gene. CDR1 and CDR2 (germline): MGHDK, SYGVNS. Trimming cost V 5 bases and J 10 bases, with 12 bases left between them. The CDR3 contains 12 residues. The CDR3 loop is CASSYFTEEQFF. CDR3 sequence (DNA): TGTGCCAGCAGTTACTTTACCGAAGAGCAGTTCTTC. The complete variable domain, with remaining parts taken from reference TRBV25-1 and TRBJ2-1, reads EADIYQTPRYLVIGTGKKITLECSQTMGHDKMYWYQQDPGMELHLIHYSYGVNSTEKGDLSSESTVSRIRTEHFPLTLESARPSHTSQYLCASSYFTEEQFFGPGTRLTVL.

This clonotype was observed a handful of times. The chain recombines TRBV6-6 with TRBJ1-1; D is undetermined. V was trimmed by 2 bases and J by 12 bases, leaving 13 bases between them. The CDR3 is made up of 12 amino acids. CDR1 is MNHNY, CDR2 SVGAGI, per germline (reference sequence). The CDR3: CASSYGTDPSFF. The CDR3 DNA reads as TGTGCCAGCAGTTACGGTACGGACCCATCTTTCTTT.

The rearrangement links TRBV4-3 to TRBJ1-4, with D tentatively TRBD1 (5 bases). Trimming took 4 bases from V and 0 from J, leaving 12 bases between them. CDR1 is LGHNA, CDR2 YSLEER, per germline. The CDR3 loop spans 16 amino acids. CDR3 residues: CASSPGDRATNEKLFF. CDR3 nucleotide sequence: TGCGCCAGCAGCCCCGGGGACCGAGCAACTAATGAAAAACTGTTTTTT.

The chain uses TRBV18 and TRBJ2-5, with 7 nucleotides matching TRBD1. The length of the CDR3 is 15 residues. Trimming removed 6 bases from V and 0 bases from J; junction bases left unmatched: 7. The germline V gene encodes CDR1 KGHSH and CDR2 LQKENI. The CDR3 reads CASSAVTGNQETQYF. CDR3 bases: TGTGCCAGCTCCGCCGTGACAGGGAACCAAGAGACCCAGTACTTC.

This clonotype occurred a few times. This chain connects TRBV20-1 to TRBJ2-1, with TRBD1 matching over 9 bases. After removal of 6 bases from V and 4 bases from J, the junction contained 10 bases not matched to a gene. This CDR3 is built from 15 residues. CDR1 DFQATT and CDR2 SNEGSKA come from the germline V gene (reference sequence). CDR3 region: CSARRWDREYNEQFF. In DNA form, the CDR3 reads TGCAGTGCAAGGAGGTGGGACAGGGAGTACAATGAGCAGTTCTTC.

The rearrangement links TRBV7-8 to TRBJ1-6; 9 positions agree with TRBD1. Germline V lookup: CDR1 SGHVS, CDR2 FQNEAQ. V was pared by 5 bases and J by 11 bases, with 10 bases of the junction left unmatched. The CDR3 loop spans 15 amino acids. CDR3 bases: TGTGCCAGCAGCATACCGGGGACAGGGTTGGCACCCCTCCACTTT. It specifies CASSIPGTGLAPLHF.

This clonotype showed up just a few times. V is TRBV6-5 and J is TRBJ2-4, with 12 bases lining up with TRBD1. Germline trimming cut 4 bases from V and 7 bases from J; bases unmatched to any gene: 5. The CDR3 is made up of 15 amino acids. CDR1 is MNHEY, CDR2 SVGAGI, per germline. CDR3 DNA: TGTGCCAGCAGTTTGGGACAGGGGGCCAGGAACATTCAGTACTTC. This codes for CASSLGQGARNIQYF.

CDR3 protein: CASSYGLPYNEQFF. The CDR3, as DNA: TGTGCCAGCAGTTATGGACTACCCTACAATGAGCAGTTCTTC. The chain combines TRBV6-5 with TRBJ2-1, with a weak D call TRBD2 (6 bases). Per the germline V gene, CDR1 is MNHEY and CDR2 is SVGAGI. The CDR3 length is 14 residues. V shed 3 bases and J shed 2 bases, with 8 bases lying between them.

This clonotype was counted ten times or more. The chain recombines TRBV7-8 with TRBJ2-7; 9 bases match TRBD1. The CDR3 is 14 amino acids. Germline loops: CDR1 SGHVS, CDR2 FQNEAQ. V was clipped by 0 bases and J by 3 bases; unmatched bases: 0. CDR3 amino acids: CASSLAGQGYEQYF. CDR3 nucleotides: TGTGCCAGCAGCTTAGCGGGACAGGGCTACGAGCAGTACTTC.

This clonotype came up many times. The junction shows a germline mismatch at one end, possibly a read error. This chain uses TRBV7-2 with TRBJ2-1; 7 bases are a match to TRBD2. CDR1 and CDR2 from the germline V gene are SGHTA and FQGNSA. This CDR3 spans 14 amino acids. CDR3: CASSLAVSYNEQFF. The CDR3 bases are TGTGCCAGCAGCCTAGCGGTTTCCTACAATGAGCAGTTCTTC. Combining the CDR3 with reference TRBV7-2 and TRBJ2-1 gives the whole variable domain GAGVSQSPSNKVTEKGKDVELRCDPISGHTALYWYRQSLGQGLEFLIYFQGNSAPDKSGLPSDRFSAERTGGSVSTLTIQRTQQEDSAVYLCASSLAVSYNEQFFGPGTRLTVL.

This clonotype was found a few times. The J gene is TRBJ1-3, the V gene TRBV25-1; D is perhaps TRBD1 (6 bases). With 6 bases removed from V and 2 bases from J, the gap between germline ends came to 20 bases. Germline-derived CDR1 and CDR2 are MGHDK and SYGVNS. The CDR3 has 17 residues. For the CDR3, the DNA is TGTGCCAGCAGCTTAACTGGACTGGGGGCGACTGGAAACACCATATATTTT. It codes for CASSLTGLGATGNTIYF.

This clonotype was seen ten or more times. V and J are TRBV5-1 and TRBJ2-7, with 9 bases that match TRBD1. This CDR3 has 14 residues. Germline V gene data show CDR1 as SGHRS and CDR2 as YFSETQ. The junction had 6 bases not matched to a gene; V was cut back by 4 bases and J by 4 bases. The CDR3 nucleotides are TGCGCCAGCAGCCTGGACAGGGGTACTTACGAGCAGTACTTC. This codes for CASSLDRGTYEQYF.

V gene TRBV27 combines with J gene TRBJ2-4; 9 positions agree with TRBD2. Germline V lookup: CDR1 MNHEY, CDR2 SMNVEV (reference sequence). The V segment lost 5 bases and the J segment 0 bases; nucleotides outside the gene matches: 8. This CDR3 has 17 amino acids. The CDR3 DNA follows: TGTGCCAGCAGTACGCACTCTAGCGGGGTAGCCAAAAACATTCAGTACTTC. Translating gives CASSTHSSGVAKNIQYF.

This chain uses TRBV20-1 with TRBJ2-2, with TRBD2 matching over 11 bases. V gave up 6 bases and J gave up 9 bases; unmatched junction bases: 9. The CDR3 spans 14 residues. Per the germline V gene, CDR1 is DFQATT and CDR2 is SNEGSKA (reference sequence). This chain's CDR3 is CSAVAGGDIRELFF. As DNA, the CDR3 is TGCAGTGCAGTAGCGGGGGGGGACATCCGGGAGCTGTTTTTT.

This chain uses TRBV4-2 with TRBJ2-7; 9 positions match TRBD1. The germline V gene has CDR1 LGHNA and CDR2 YNFKEQ. The CDR3 has 16 amino acids. With 0 bases clipped from V and 4 bases from J, the junction kept 7 bases outside the gene matches. CDR3 residues: CASSQEAGTGSYEQYF. CDR3 nucleotides: TGTGCCAGCAGCCAAGAGGCCGGGACAGGGAGTTACGAGCAGTACTTC.

This clonotype turned up a few times. J is TRBJ2-7 and V is TRBV12-3 or TRBV12-4; TRBD2 aligns across 8 bases. The V gene end was trimmed by 2 bases and the J gene end by 9 bases; junction bases not matched to a gene: 9. The CDR3 totals 14 residues. DNA of the CDR3: TGTGCCAGCAGTTTATCGTCTAGCGGGCCAAGGCAGTACTTC. Translating gives CASSLSSSGPRQYF.

The rearrangement uses TRBV11-1 and TRBJ2-5; the D gene could be TRBD1 or TRBD2 (6 bases each). Germline V CDR1 and CDR2: SGHAT, FQDESV (reference sequence). The CDR3 is 17 amino acids. The ends were cut back, 2 bases at V and 1 base at J, with 17 bases in the middle. CDR3 residues: CASSLWTGANLQETQYF. CDR3 nucleotide sequence: TGTGCCAGCAGCTTATGGACGGGGGCGAACCTCCAAGAGACCCAGTACTTC.

Ten or more counts support this clonotype. The chain recombines TRBV5-1 with TRBJ2-1, with 8 bases that match TRBD2. The V and J ends lost 1 base and 2 bases, in that order; junction bases with no gene match: 2. CDR3 length: 15 amino acids. Germline CDR1 and CDR2: SGHRS and YFSETQ. This chain's CDR3 is CASSLSGGAYNEQFF. DNA for the CDR3: TGCGCCAGCAGCTTGAGCGGGGGAGCCTACAATGAGCAGTTCTTC. Using reference TRBV5-1 and TRBJ2-1 for the parts outside the CDR3, the full variable domain is KAGVTQTPRYLIKTRGQQVTLSCSPISGHRSVSWYQQTPGQGLQFLFEYFSETQRNKGNFPGRFSGRQFSNSRSEMNVSTLELGDSALYLCASSLSGGAYNEQFFGPGTRLTVL.

The chain uses TRBV29-1 and TRBJ1-2, with D perhaps matching TRBD1 (5 bases). The length of the CDR3 is 12 residues. V gave up 4 bases and J gave up 7 bases, with 13 bases separating them. Germline lookup yields CDR1 SQVTM and CDR2 ANQGSEA. CDR3 sequence: CSVGPRQGGYTF. CDR3 in DNA: TGCAGCGTTGGCCCCAGGCAGGGTGGCTACACCTTC.

The chain recombines TRBV12-3 or TRBV12-4 with TRBJ1-6; TRBD1 is a possible D gene (5 bases). The CDR3 consists of 15 residues. Trimming took off 6 bases at V and 10 bases at J, with 19 bases between the two ends. CDR3 residues: CASRGSLRGSSPLHF. The DNA of the CDR3 is TGTGCCAGCAGGGGCTCCCTAAGGGGCAGCTCACCCCTCCACTTT.

This rearrangement joins TRBV20-1 to TRBJ2-3, with D possibly being TRBD2 (5 bases). The CDR3 consists of 16 residues. In germline, CDR1 is DFQATT, CDR2 SNEGSKA (reference sequence). With 3 bases removed from V and 1 base from J, the gap between germline ends came to 17 bases. The DNA of the CDR3 is TGCAGTGCTAGTCCCCACGGGCTAGCTGGCACAGATACGCAGTATTTT. As protein: CSASPHGLAGTDTQYF.

The rearrangement links TRBV12-3 or TRBV12-4 to TRBJ1-2; TRBD1 agrees at 7 bases. The J segment lost 4 bases and the V segment lost 5 bases, leaving 10 bases of the junction unmatched. The CDR3 extends over 15 amino acids. CDR3 in DNA: TGTGCCAGCAGTCCCGAGGGGGCTGTTGGCTATGGCTACACCTTC. Protein sequence: CASSPEGAVGYGYTF.

This clonotype has at least ten counts. The rearrangement uses TRBV6-2 or TRBV6-3 and TRBJ2-7, with 12 bases fitting TRBD2. The germline V gene encodes CDR1 MNHEY and CDR2 SVGEGT. After removal of 5 bases from V and 5 bases from J, the junction contained 10 bases not matched to a gene. CDR3 length: 16 amino acids. The CDR3 bases are TGTGCCAGCAGTCGCTCGACTAGCGGGAGTTCCCACGAGCAGTACTTC. Its translation: CASSRSTSGSSHEQYF.

V is TRBV20-1 and J is TRBJ2-3; 11 bases are a match to TRBD1. J lost 5 bases, V lost 6 bases, and 10 bases had no gene match. The germline V gene encodes CDR1 DFQATT and CDR2 SNEGSKA (reference sequence). This CDR3 contains 15 residues. The chain's CDR3 is CSARWDRGAEDTQYF. Written as DNA, the CDR3 is TGCAGTGCCCGCTGGGACAGGGGGGCGGAAGATACGCAGTATTTT.

This clonotype appeared a few times. CDR3 sequence: CATSGGPANTEAFF. The CDR3 DNA reads TGTGCCACCAGTGGGGGACCGGCGAACACTGAAGCTTTCTTT. The genes are TRBV24-1 and TRBJ1-1; D might be TRBD1 (5 bases). V was pared by 5 bases and J by 1 base, with 10 bases between. This CDR3 spans 14 amino acids. Germline CDR1 is KGHDR and CDR2 is SFDVKD.

This clonotype appeared a few times. V gene TRBV3-1 combines with J gene TRBJ2-2; D is unresolved. With 1 base removed from V and 0 bases from J, the gap between germline ends came to 9 bases. The CDR3 loop spans 16 amino acids. Germline lookup yields CDR1 LGHDT and CDR2 YNNKEL (reference sequence). The CDR3 sequence: CASSQVWPANTGELFF. In nucleotides, the CDR3 is TGTGCCAGCAGCCAAGTCTGGCCAGCGAACACCGGGGAGCTGTTTTTT.